This is a list of T cell receptor beta chains from one sample in a study of blood T cell repertoires in COVID-19. Assay used: immunoSEQ multiplex PCR; TCRdb lists only in-frame clones, some missing. The data contain roughly 170,000 clones, less than 85% of them seen just once; the ten biggest clones take up approximately 3%. Sequencing input: peripheral blood. These receptors were obtained from a woman over 75 with acute or convalescent COVID-19. The CDR3 runs from the conserved cysteine through the conserved F or W. A D gene is named only where the DNA matches it firmly. Some rows mark clone size as missing; the rest say once, few, many or name a class of expanded clone.

cdr3_aa,cdr3_nt,j_call,v_call,clone_size,d_call
CASSSGLAGEKFF,TGCGCCAGCAGCTCTGGACTAGCGGGGGAAAAGTTCTTC,TRBJ2-1,TRBV5-1,.,TRBD2
CASSTAPAGGPDQPQHF,TGTGCCAGCAGCACGGCCCCTGCAGGGGGGCCCGATCAGCCCCAGCATTTT,TRBJ1-5,TRBV5-8,.,TRBD1
CASSIDGSFGELFF,TGTGCCAGTAGTATCGATGGGAGTTTCGGGGAGCTGTTTTTT,TRBJ2-2,TRBV19,.,.
CASSRANREITGELFF,TGTGCCAGCAGCCGCGCCAACAGGGAGATTACCGGGGAGCTGTTTTTT,TRBJ2-2,TRBV7-8,.,.
CSASQLGWTSGSETQYF,TGCAGTGCTAGTCAATTGGGGTGGACTAGCGGGAGTGAGACCCAGTACTTC,TRBJ2-5,TRBV20-1,few,TRBD2
CASSQVGGLAGGGVSSYNEQFF,TGTGCCAGCAGCCAAGTCGGAGGGCTAGCGGGAGGGGGGGTCAGTTCCTACAATGAGCAGTTCTTC,TRBJ2-1,TRBV4-2,.,TRBD2
CASSRTSGRISTDTQYF,TGTGCCAGCAGTCGGACTAGCGGGAGGATAAGCACAGATACGCAGTATTTT,TRBJ2-3,TRBV3-1/TRBV3-2,few,TRBD2
CASSLRGTYGYTF,TGTGCCAGCAGTTTAAGGGGCACCTATGGCTACACCTTC,TRBJ1-2,TRBV28,.,.
CASNPTRTGGGNTEAFF,TGTGCCAGTAACCCAACCCGGACAGGGGGGGGGAACACTGAAGCTTTCTTT,TRBJ1-1,TRBV19,.,TRBD1
CASSWGQGAYGYTF,TGTGCCAGCAGTTGGGGCCAGGGGGCCTATGGCTACACCTTC,TRBJ1-2,TRBV28,.,TRBD1
CASSMQQGQLFF,TGTGCCAGCAGCATGCAACAGGGTCAACTGTTTTTT,TRBJ1-4,TRBV7-6,.,.
CSVEFQGARTQYF,TGCAGCGTTGAGTTTCAGGGGGCGCGAACCCAGTACTTC,TRBJ2-5,TRBV29-1,once,TRBD1
CATQRAEIYGYTF,TGTGCCACGCAGAGGGCAGAGATCTATGGCTACACCTTC,TRBJ1-2,TRBV2,few,.
CASSYRVTGELFF,TGTGCCAGCAGTTACAGGGTCACCGGGGAGCTGTTTTTT,TRBJ2-2,TRBV5-4,.,.
CAWGTGLGYEQYF,TGTGCCTGGGGAACGGGACTAGGCTACGAGCAGTACTTC,TRBJ2-7,TRBV30,once,TRBD2
CASSPKQEHGYTF,TGTGCCAGCTCTCCAAAACAGGAGCATGGCTACACCTTC,TRBJ1-2,TRBV18,.,.
CAWSRGREFEQYF,TGTGCCTGGAGCAGGGGGCGCGAATTCGAGCAGTACTTC,TRBJ2-7,TRBV30,.,TRBD1
CSVEATDRGYEQYF,TGCAGCGTTGAAGCGACGGACAGGGGTTACGAGCAGTACTTC,TRBJ2-7,TRBV29-1,.,TRBD1
CASSDPGTGGNEQYF,TGCGCCAGCAGTGACCCCGGGACAGGGGGAAACGAGCAGTACTTC,TRBJ2-7,TRBV10-1,.,TRBD1
CASSLGSPGSPLHF,TGTGCCAGCAGTTTAGGGTCGCCGGGTTCACCCCTCCACTTT,TRBJ1-6,TRBV28,few,.
CASSQVSMNTEAFF,TGTGCCAGCAGCCAAGTCAGTATGAACACTGAAGCTTTCTTT,TRBJ1-1,TRBV4-2,.,.
CASSIAVGGPSEQYF,TGTGCCAGTAGTATAGCCGTCGGAGGGCCGAGCGAGCAGTACTTC,TRBJ2-7,TRBV19,few,.
CASSITLARAGVQQYF,TGTGCCAGCAGTATAACGTTAGCGAGGGCGGGCGTGCAGCAGTACTTC,TRBJ2-7,TRBV27,few,.
CASKQGLGEAFF,TGTGCCAGCAAGCAGGGGCTAGGTGAAGCTTTCTTT,TRBJ1-1,TRBV6-5,.,.
CASSRFSSGNTIYF,TGTGCCAGCAGCCGTTTCAGCTCTGGAAACACCATATATTTT,TRBJ1-3,TRBV7-9,.,.
CASSLTGGSSQPQHF,TGTGCCAGCAGCTTAACAGGGGGCTCGAGTCAGCCCCAGCATTTT,TRBJ1-5,TRBV7-9,.,TRBD1
CASSPRGYEQYF,TGTGCCAGCAGTCCCCGCGGCTACGAGCAGTACTTC,TRBJ2-7,TRBV6-5,once,.
CASSRPQEEQFF,TGTGCCAGCAGTCGCCCGCAGGAAGAGCAGTTCTTC,TRBJ2-1,TRBV6-6,.,.
CASSLGLEGYEQYF,TGCGCCAGCAGCTTGGGACTAGAAGGCTACGAGCAGTACTTC,TRBJ2-7,TRBV5-1,.,.
CASSPVGVLETQYF,TGTGCCAGCAGTCCTGTCGGGGTTTTGGAGACCCAGTACTTC,TRBJ2-5,TRBV5-6,.,.
CAISLERGTDTQYF,TGTGCCATCAGCCTTGAGCGGGGCACAGATACGCAGTATTTT,TRBJ2-3,TRBV10-3,.,.
CATGGGEGFSTDTQYF,TGTGCCACCGGAGGGGGGGAGGGTTTTTCGACAGATACGCAGTATTTT,TRBJ2-3,TRBV24-1,.,.
CASSPLVTGGNNEQFF,TGTGCCAGCTCACCGCTTGTGACAGGGGGGAACAATGAGCAGTTCTTC,TRBJ2-1,TRBV18,.,TRBD1
CAISDGTSGYEQYF,TGTGCCATCAGTGATGGGACTAGCGGATACGAGCAGTACTTC,TRBJ2-7,TRBV10-3,once,TRBD2
CASSHPDRASNQPQHF,TGTGCCAGTAGTCACCCGGACAGGGCCAGCAATCAGCCCCAGCATTTT,TRBJ1-5,TRBV19,.,TRBD1
CASSSRAGNYFSYEQYF,TGTGCCAGTAGTTCCCGAGCGGGCAACTATTTTTCCTACGAGCAGTACTTC,TRBJ2-7,TRBV19,.,.
CASSYSGWEAYEQYF,TGTGCCAGCAGTTACTCGGGCTGGGAGGCCTACGAGCAGTACTTC,TRBJ2-7,TRBV6-5,.,.
CASSYAGVSQETQYF,TGTGCCAGCAGTTACGCAGGGGTCAGTCAAGAGACCCAGTACTTC,TRBJ2-5,TRBV6-5,.,.
CATSDRRTHTDTQYF,TGTGCCACCAGTGACCGCCGCACTCACACAGATACGCAGTATTTT,TRBJ2-3,TRBV24-1,.,.
CASSPRGEKLFF,TGTGCCAGCTCACCACGCGGTGAAAAACTGTTTTTT,TRBJ1-4,TRBV18,.,.
CASSFLGDRAYNEQFF,TGTGCCAGCAGCTTCCTCGGGGACAGGGCCTACAATGAGCAGTTCTTC,TRBJ2-1,TRBV7-9,.,TRBD1
CASSRSTGDDYEQYF,TGTGCCAGCAGTCGCTCGACAGGGGACGACTACGAGCAGTACTTC,TRBJ2-7,TRBV28,.,TRBD1
CASSQVGTSGNLQYF,TGCGCCAGCAGCCAAGTTGGGACTAGCGGAAACTTGCAGTATTTT,TRBJ2-3,TRBV4-1,.,TRBD2
CASSPPFGTGGSMEQYF,TGTGCCAGCTCACCACCTTTTGGGACAGGGGGCTCGATGGAGCAGTACTTC,TRBJ2-7,TRBV18,.,TRBD1
CASSLPGGGTGELFF,TGCGCCAGCAGCTTGCCGGGGGGCGGCACCGGGGAGCTGTTTTTT,TRBJ2-2,TRBV5-1,.,.
CASKTGATNEKLFF,TGTGCCAGCAAAACAGGAGCAACTAATGAAAAACTGTTTTTT,TRBJ1-4,TRBV6-5,.,.
CASSIKQGKGQPQHF,TGTGCCAGCAGTATCAAACAGGGAAAGGGGCAGCCCCAGCATTTT,TRBJ1-5,TRBV28,.,.
CASSLGQGGAYEQYF,TGCGCCAGCAGCTTGGGGCAGGGAGGTGCCTACGAGCAGTACTTC,TRBJ2-7,TRBV5-1,.,.
CASSFDFGNYEQYF,TGTGCCAGCAGCTTCGACTTTGGAAATTACGAGCAGTACTTC,TRBJ2-7,TRBV7-2,.,.
CASSRPRGTSPLHF,TGTGCCAGCAGCCGACCCAGGGGGACCTCACCCCTCCACTTT,TRBJ1-6,TRBV27,.,TRBD1
CASSLRRGTSGLGEQFF,TGTGCCAGCAGCTTAAGAAGAGGGACTAGTGGGCTTGGTGAGCAGTTCTTC,TRBJ2-1,TRBV11-2,once,TRBD2
CASRPGSTGTLSYEQYF,TGCGCCAGCAGGCCCGGATCCACCGGGACTTTGTCCTACGAGCAGTACTTC,TRBJ2-7,TRBV5-1,.,.
CASSYTQMWRPDLLETQYF,TGTGCCAGCAGTTACACTCAGATGTGGAGACCGGACTTGCTGGAGACCCAGTACTTC,TRBJ2-5,TRBV6-2/TRBV6-3,.,.
CASSLDGTGPRNEQFF,TGTGCCAGCAGCTTGGATGGGACAGGGCCTCGGAATGAGCAGTTCTTC,TRBJ2-1,TRBV5-6,.,TRBD1
CASSLWTSNYEQYF,TGTGCCAGCAGCTTATGGACTAGCAACTACGAGCAGTACTTC,TRBJ2-7,TRBV7-8,.,TRBD2
CASSLAGDVYEQYF,TGTGCCAGCAGTCTTGCCGGAGATGTCTACGAGCAGTACTTC,TRBJ2-7,TRBV9,few,.
CASSLENSPLHF,TGTGCCAGCAGTTTGGAGAATTCACCCCTCCACTTT,TRBJ1-6,TRBV28,.,.